The 28 T cell receptor beta chains below were found in one sample sequenced in a study of cytomegalovirus exposure and HLA in healthy donors listed by TCRdb under 2017. The protocol used for the library was the immunoSEQ multiplex PCR assay. TCRdb provides this immuneACCESS table in a form limited to in-frame rearrangements. Some clones are lacking; in checked studies, under half of them reflect an unresolved V gene, and why the rest are absent is not known. A total of about 160,000 clones appear in this sample, around 92% of them only once. Together, the top ten hold 4.2% of the sample. The sample comprised PBMCs. The receptor source for this set is a man aged 18-30 years in good health and CMV-seropositive.

V gene TRBV9 combines with J gene TRBJ2-1; TRBD2 agrees at 10 bases. With V trimmed by 2 bases and J by 4 bases, 3 bases remained unmatched. Germline loops: CDR1 SGDLS, CDR2 YYNGEE. This CDR3 has 15 residues. CDR3: CASSVGTSVYNEQFF. CDR3 DNA sequence: TGTGCCAGCAGCGTGGGGACTAGCGTATACAATGAGCAGTTCTTC. The variable domain in full, completed from reference TRBV9 and TRBJ2-1, reads DSGVTQTPKHLITATGQRVTLRCSPRSGDLSVYWYQQSLDQGLQFLIQYYNGEERAKGNILERFSAQQFPDLHSELNLSSLELGDSALYFCASSVGTSVYNEQFFGPGTRLTVL.

This clone showed up just once. The chain couples TRBV19 to TRBJ2-2, with 8 nucleotides matching TRBD2. This CDR3 has 16 amino acids. V was pared by 3 bases and J by 4 bases, with 7 bases of the junction left unmatched. Germline-derived CDR1 and CDR2 are LNHDA and SQIVND (reference sequence). The CDR3 nucleotides read TGTGCCAGTAGTATTAGTTACGGGAGGGCCACCGGGGAGCTGTTTTTT. It translates to CASSISYGRATGELFF.

CDR3 sequence reads: CASSRQGNQPQHF. The CDR3 DNA reads TGTGCCAGTAGTAGACAGGGGAATCAGCCCCAGCATTTT. This chain joins TRBV19 and TRBJ1-5; TRBD1 aligns across 8 bases. Germline V gives CDR1 LNHDA, CDR2 SQIVND (reference sequence). The CDR3 is 13 residues long. V lost 4 bases, J lost 4 bases, and 0 bases stayed unmatched.

This clone was counted between two and nine times. This chain joins TRBV28 and TRBJ2-2, with 12 bases fitting TRBD2. Trimming cost V 6 bases and J 6 bases; bases outside gene matches: 5. CDR1 and CDR2 from the germline V gene are MDHEN and SYDVKM. This CDR3 contains 15 residues. The CDR3 DNA sequence: TGTGCCAGCAGGCCAGGACTAGCGGGGCCCGGGGAGCTGTTTTTT. Translation: CASRPGLAGPGELFF. The full variable domain, rest sourced from reference TRBV28 and TRBJ2-2, is DVKVTQSSRYLVKRTGEKVFLECVQDMDHENMFWYRQDPGLGLRLIYFSYDVKMKEKGDIPEGYSVSREKKERFSLILESASTNQTSMYLCASRPGLAGPGELFFGEGSRLTVL.

The CDR3 region has the DNA TGTGCCAGCAGGCAAAGGGAGGGTTACACTGAAGCTTTCTTT. The encoded protein is CASRQREGYTEAFF. This chain joins TRBV2 and TRBJ1-1; no firm D call. CDR1 SNHLY and CDR2 FYNNEI come from the germline V gene. The CDR3 spans 14 residues. Trimming removed 6 bases at V and 3 bases at J, with 14 bases between. The whole variable domain, filled in from reference TRBV2 and TRBJ1-1, reads EPEVTQTPSHQVTQMGQEVILRCVPISNHLYFYWYRQILGQKVEFLVSFYNNEISEKSEIFDDQFSVERPDGSNFTLKIRSTKLEDSAMYFCASRQREGYTEAFFGQGTRLTVV.

The gene calls are TRBV9 and TRBJ2-2, with 11 bases aligning to TRBD2. V lost 1 base, J lost 7 bases, and 9 bases stayed unmatched. CDR1 is SGDLS, CDR2 YYNGEE, per germline. The CDR3 extends over 17 amino acids. The CDR3 loop is CASSVTTSGRFGGELFF. CDR3 nucleotide sequence: TGTGCCAGCAGCGTAACCACTAGCGGGAGATTTGGCGGGGAGCTGTTTTTT.

CDR3 residues: CASSLMVAGGNEQFF. For the CDR3, the DNA is TGTGCCAGCAGCTTAATGGTAGCGGGCGGGAATGAGCAGTTCTTC. The V gene is TRBV11-3, the J gene TRBJ2-1; 7 bases fit TRBD2. V dropped 2 bases and J dropped 7; count of bases not matched to a gene: 8. The germline gives CDR1 SGHNT, CDR2 YENEEA. This CDR3 contains 15 residues.

The V call is TRBV5-3, the J call TRBJ2-5; 9 positions match TRBD1. TRBV5-3 is treated as an ORF (open reading frame) with a function not yet certain. V gave up 4 bases and J gave up 2 bases; unmatched junction bases: 3. The CDR3 has 14 residues. The CDR3 loop reads CARSPGQGQETQYF. The CDR3 DNA follows: TGTGCCAGAAGCCCCGGACAGGGGCAAGAGACCCAGTACTTC.

The chain is built from TRBV7-8 and TRBJ2-2; TRBD1 might be the D (6 bases). Germline V gene data show CDR1 as SGHVS and CDR2 as FQNEAQ. The CDR3 runs 17 residues. V was pared by 5 bases and J by 0 bases, with 16 bases between. In nucleotides, the CDR3 is TGTGCCAGCAGCCCTAGATCCGGGACACCGAACACCGGGGAGCTGTTTTTT. It is translated as CASSPRSGTPNTGELFF.

The rearrangement joins TRBV28 to TRBJ1-5; no clear D gene. The V gene lost 6 bases and the J gene lost 7 bases, with 22 bases spanning the gap. Germline V lookup: CDR1 MDHEN, CDR2 SYDVKM. The CDR3 is 16 amino acids. The CDR3 loop is CASRQSEVRRRQPQHF. CDR3 sequence (DNA): TGTGCCAGCAGACAAAGCGAGGTAAGAAGAAGACAGCCCCAGCATTTT.

J is TRBJ2-1 and V is TRBV4-1, with 9 nucleotides matching TRBD1. The CDR3 has 16 residues. Germline CDR1 MGHRA, CDR2 YSYEKL. The V and J ends lost 0 bases and 8 bases, in that order; junction bases with no gene match: 8. CDR3 residues: CASSQDRGTGFDEQFF. The CDR3 DNA follows: TGCGCCAGCAGCCAAGATAGGGGGACAGGGTTTGATGAGCAGTTCTTC.

V and J are TRBV14 and TRBJ2-1, with D possibly being TRBD2 (6 bases). CDR1 is SGHDN, CDR2 FVKESK, per germline. The length of the CDR3 is 16 residues. With 0 bases removed from V and 6 bases from J, the gap between germline ends came to 15 bases. The CDR3, as DNA: TGTGCCAGCAGCCAAGATGGGGGACTTCCCCGCAATGAGCAGTTCTTC. It translates to CASSQDGGLPRNEQFF.

V is TRBV29-1 and J is TRBJ2-5, with 7 bases identical to TRBD2. The CDR3 is made up of 12 amino acids. V shed 4 bases, J shed 4 bases, and the junction held 3 bases outside the gene matches. Germline lookup yields CDR1 SQVTM and CDR2 ANQGSEA. DNA of the CDR3: TGCAGCGTTGCCCCTAGCGGAGAGACCCAGTACTTC. Encoded protein: CSVAPSGETQYF.

The CDR3 here is CASSSPYGGGNEQFF. The CDR3 nucleotides read TGTGCCAGCAGCTCCCCGTATGGGGGAGGCAATGAGCAGTTCTTC. The V and J genes are TRBV5-4 and TRBJ2-1; TRBD2 is a possible D gene (6 bases). The germline CDR1 and CDR2 sequences are SGHNT and YYREEE (reference sequence). This CDR3 comprises 15 residues. V lost 3 bases and J lost 6, with 16 bases in between.

This chain uses TRBV27 with TRBJ2-7, with TRBD2 matching over 8 bases. The CDR3 length is 16 residues. V was pared by 3 bases and J by 4 bases, with 11 bases of the junction left unmatched. The germline gives CDR1 MNHEY, CDR2 SMNVEV (reference sequence). CDR3 in DNA: TGTGCCAGCAGTTTGCTAGCGGGTAAAGCCGCGTACGAGCAGTACTTC. Residues: CASSLLAGKAAYEQYF.

V usage is TRBV11-2 and J usage is TRBJ1-1, with 9 positions matching TRBD1. There are 14 residues in the CDR3. CDR1 is SGHAT and CDR2 is FQNNGV in the germline V gene. The V gene end was trimmed by 5 bases and the J gene end by 5 bases; junction bases not matched to a gene: 6. CDR3 in amino acids: CASSLTTGGTEAFF. CDR3 DNA: TGTGCCAGCAGCCTCACGACAGGGGGGACTGAAGCTTTCTTT.

Points on this clone: Other DNA sequences in this sample translate to the same CDR3. This chain joins TRBV18 and TRBJ1-4, with a tentative D call TRBD1 (5 bases). Trimming left V 3 bases short and J 7 bases short, with 6 bases between. In germline, CDR1 is KGHSH, CDR2 LQKENI. The CDR3 consists of 12 residues. CDR3 protein: CASSPDSEKLFF. The CDR3 coding sequence is TGTGCCAGCTCACCTGACAGTGAAAAACTGTTTTTT. Variable domain in full (rest from reference TRBV18 and TRBJ1-4): NAGVMQNPRHLVRRRGQEARLRCSPMKGHSHVYWYRQLPEEGLKFMVYLQKENIIDESGMPKERFSAEFPKEGPSILRIQQVVRGDSAAYFCASSPDSEKLFFGSGTQLSVL.

This chain connects TRBV7-2 to TRBJ2-5, with a tentative D call TRBD1 (5 bases). V lost 2 bases to trimming and J lost 4 bases, with 11 bases between them. From germline, CDR1 is SGHTA and CDR2 FQGNSA. This CDR3 has 14 residues. The CDR3 nucleotides are TGTGCCAGCAGCTTATGGATTACAGGAGAGACCCAGTACTTC. This codes for CASSLWITGETQYF.

The rearrangement joins TRBV9 to TRBJ2-4; possible D gene TRBD2, 5 bases. CDR3 length equals 17 residues. Trimming cost V 0 bases and J 2 bases, with 15 bases left between them. CDR1 is SGDLS, CDR2 YYNGEE, per germline. The DNA for the CDR3 is TGTGCCAGCAGCGTAGACTCGCCCCGAGGGTCCAAAAACATTCAGTACTTC. Translation gives CASSVDSPRGSKNIQYF.

This clone occurred once. This chain joins TRBV5-1 and TRBJ2-1; possible D gene TRBD1, 6 bases. V shed 2 bases and J shed 1 base, with 10 bases lying between them. Germline V gives CDR1 SGHRS, CDR2 YFSETQ. The CDR3 sequence is 15 residues long. The CDR3 loop is CASSLQGESYNEQFF. The CDR3 DNA sequence: TGCGCCAGCAGCTTACAGGGAGAATCCTACAATGAGCAGTTCTTC. The full variable domain, with the rest looked up from reference TRBV5-1 and TRBJ2-1, is KAGVTQTPRYLIKTRGQQVTLSCSPISGHRSVSWYQQTPGQGLQFLFEYFSETQRNKGNFPGRFSGRQFSNSRSEMNVSTLELGDSALYLCASSLQGESYNEQFFGPGTRLTVL.

The V gene is TRBV6-5, the J gene TRBJ1-5; D is undetermined. Germline CDR1 and CDR2: MNHEY and SVGAGI. This CDR3 contains 14 residues. Trimming cost V 0 bases and J 5 bases, with 8 bases left between them. CDR3 in DNA: TGTGCCAGCAGTTACTCGGAGGGCCATCAGCCCCAGCATTTT. This translates into CASSYSEGHQPQHF.

The V gene is TRBV7-9, the J gene TRBJ1-2, with 9 nucleotides matching TRBD1. V was pared by 3 bases and J by 2 bases, with 1 base of the junction left unmatched. CDR1 SEHNR and CDR2 FQNEAQ come from the germline V gene (reference sequence). The CDR3 loop spans 14 amino acids. The CDR3 region has the DNA TGTGCCAGCAGCTTCGGGACAGGGAACTATGGCTACACCTTC. It yields the protein CASSFGTGNYGYTF.

The chain uses TRBV11-3 and TRBJ2-3; the match to TRBD2 covers 7 bases. This CDR3 has 16 amino acids. After removal of 4 bases from V and 4 bases from J, the junction contained 11 bases not matched to a gene. Looked up from germline, CDR1 is SGHNT and CDR2 is YENEEA. The CDR3 reads CASSYPFAGEADTQYF. The CDR3 region has the DNA TGTGCCAGCAGCTACCCTTTTGCGGGAGAGGCAGATACGCAGTATTTT.

The V gene is TRBV2, the J gene TRBJ2-2, with a tentative D call TRBD2 (5 bases). Per the germline V gene, CDR1 is SNHLY and CDR2 is FYNNEI. Trimming removed 8 bases at V and 7 bases at J, with 11 bases between. The CDR3 runs to 12 residues. CDR3 residues: CASRTEGGELFF. Here the CDR3 DNA reads TGTGCCAGCCGAACCGAGGGCGGGGAGCTGTTTTTT. Together with reference TRBV2 and TRBJ2-2, the CDR3 gives the full variable domain: EPEVTQTPSHQVTQMGQEVILRCVPISNHLYFYWYRQILGQKVEFLVSFYNNEISEKSEIFDDQFSVERPDGSNFTLKIRSTKLEDSAMYFCASRTEGGELFFGEGSRLTVL.

The J gene is TRBJ2-1, the V gene TRBV6-6, with D perhaps matching TRBD2 (5 bases). Germline V gene lookup returns CDR1 MNHNY and CDR2 SVGAGI (reference sequence). The germline V and J ends were trimmed by 2 bases and 7 bases, with 15 bases remaining between them. This CDR3 has 15 residues. CDR3 coding DNA: TGTGCCAGCAGTTACCCCCCCCGGGGTGGGAATGAGCAGTTCTTC. This encodes CASSYPPRGGNEQFF.

In regard to this clone: This could be a read error, since a much larger clone is one nucleotide away. J is TRBJ2-1 and V is TRBV25-1; TRBD2 matches at 11 bases. The CDR3 totals 15 residues. Germline trimming cut 1 base from V and 4 bases from J; bases unmatched to any gene: 0. Germline CDR1 is MGHDK and CDR2 is SYGVNS. CDR3 protein: CASSELAGGYNEQFF. The DNA for the CDR3 is TGTGCCAGCAGTGAATTAGCGGGAGGGTACAATGAGCAGTTCTTC. Full variable domain (remainder filled in from reference TRBV25-1 and TRBJ2-1): EADIYQTPRYLVIGTGKKITLECSQTMGHDKMYWYQQDPGMELHLIHYSYGVNSTEKGDLSSESTVSRIRTEHFPLTLESARPSHTSQYLCASSELAGGYNEQFFGPGTRLTVL.

The chain is built from TRBV7-9 and TRBJ2-2; D is unresolved. CDR1 and CDR2 (germline): SEHNR, FQNEAQ (reference sequence). V shed 4 bases and J shed 7 bases, with 7 bases lying between them. This CDR3 has 12 residues. The CDR3 DNA is TGTGCCAGCAGCTCTCGAGTCGGGGAGCTGTTTTTT. It yields the protein CASSSRVGELFF.

This clone was detected only once. The chain links TRBV28 to TRBJ1-5; D possibly corresponds to TRBD1 (5 bases). V gave up 5 bases and J gave up 4 bases, with 12 bases separating them. Looked up from germline, CDR1 is MDHEN and CDR2 is SYDVKM. The CDR3 length is 14 residues. As DNA, the CDR3 is TGTGCCAGCAGTGGTCACTCAGGGAATCAGCCCCAGCATTTT. Protein product: CASSGHSGNQPQHF.